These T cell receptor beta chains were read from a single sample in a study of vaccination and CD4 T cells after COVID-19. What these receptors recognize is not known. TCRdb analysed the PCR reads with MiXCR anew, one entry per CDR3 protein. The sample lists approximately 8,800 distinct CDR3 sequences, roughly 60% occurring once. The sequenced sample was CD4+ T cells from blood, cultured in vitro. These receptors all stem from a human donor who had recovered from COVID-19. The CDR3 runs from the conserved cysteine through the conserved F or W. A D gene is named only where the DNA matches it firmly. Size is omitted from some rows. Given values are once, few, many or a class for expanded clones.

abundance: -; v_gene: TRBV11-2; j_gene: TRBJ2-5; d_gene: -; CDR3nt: TGTGCCAGCAGCTTACTCCGGGGGAAGGGGGCGCTGGTGACCCAGTACTTC; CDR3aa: CASSLLRGKGALVTQYF
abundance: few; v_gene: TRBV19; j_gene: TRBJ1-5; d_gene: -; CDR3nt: TGTGCCAGTACCCTAGGGGGAGGGCAGCCCCAGCATTTT; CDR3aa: CASTLGGGQPQHF
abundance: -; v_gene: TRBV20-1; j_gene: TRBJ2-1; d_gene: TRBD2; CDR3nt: TGCAGTGCTCCTCCGGGACTAGAGGGGTACAATGAGCAGTTCTTC; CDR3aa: CSAPPGLEGYNEQFF
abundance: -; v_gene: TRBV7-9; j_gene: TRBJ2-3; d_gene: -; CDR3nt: TGTGCCAGCAGCTCAGGACGATCTAGCACAGATACGCAGTATTTT; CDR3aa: CASSSGRSSTDTQYF
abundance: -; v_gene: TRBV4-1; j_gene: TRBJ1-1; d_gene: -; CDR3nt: TGCGCCAGCAGCCAAGTTCCCAGGGGTAACACTGAAGCTTTCTTT; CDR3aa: CASSQVPRGNTEAFF
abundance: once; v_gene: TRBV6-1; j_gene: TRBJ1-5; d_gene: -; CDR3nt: TGTGCCACAACGGCGGGGGGAAATCAGCCCCAGCATTTT; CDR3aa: CATTAGGNQPQHF
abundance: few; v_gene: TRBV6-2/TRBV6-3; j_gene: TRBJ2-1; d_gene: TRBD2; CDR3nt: TGTGCCAGCAGTTACCGTCCCCAGCGGGGGACCTACAATGAGCAGTTCTTC; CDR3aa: CASSYRPQRGTYNEQFF
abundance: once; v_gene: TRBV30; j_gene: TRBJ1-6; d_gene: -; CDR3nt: TGTGCCTGGAGATCAGGGAGGAATTCACCCCTCCACTTT; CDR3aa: CAWRSGRNSPLHF
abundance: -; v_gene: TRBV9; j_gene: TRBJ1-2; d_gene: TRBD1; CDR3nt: TGTGCCAGCAGCGTGTTGACAGGGACCCTTGGTGGCTACACCTTC; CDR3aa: CASSVLTGTLGGYTF
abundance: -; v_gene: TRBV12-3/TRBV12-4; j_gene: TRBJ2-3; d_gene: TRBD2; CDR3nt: TGTGCCAGCAGTCGGGGACTAGCGACTTCTAGCACAGATACGCAGTATTTT; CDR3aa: CASSRGLATSSTDTQYF
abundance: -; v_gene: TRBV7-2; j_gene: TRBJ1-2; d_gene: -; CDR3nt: TGTGCCAGCAGCTTTCACGACGGCGCTCTAGGGTATGGCTACACCTTC; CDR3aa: CASSFHDGALGYGYTF
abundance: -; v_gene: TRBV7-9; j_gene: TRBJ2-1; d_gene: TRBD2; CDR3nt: TGTGCCAGCAGCTTCTCCGGGACTAGGGCCTACAATGAGCAGTTCTTC; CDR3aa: CASSFSGTRAYNEQFF
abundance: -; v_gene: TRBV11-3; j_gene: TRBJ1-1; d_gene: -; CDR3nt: TGTGCCAGCAGACCAGGTCGGGGGGCCGTGAACACTGAAGCTTTCTTT; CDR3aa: CASRPGRGAVNTEAFF
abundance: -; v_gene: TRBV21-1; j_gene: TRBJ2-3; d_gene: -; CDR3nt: TGTGCCAGCAGGCCCATTCATACCCTGGGCACCACAGATACGCAGTATTTT; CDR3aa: CASRPIHTLGTTDTQYF
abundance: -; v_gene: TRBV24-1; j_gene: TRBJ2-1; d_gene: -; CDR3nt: TGTGCCACCAGTGATTCTGTCACCGGTCGTGGGCATGAGCAGTTCTTC; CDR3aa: CATSDSVTGRGHEQFF
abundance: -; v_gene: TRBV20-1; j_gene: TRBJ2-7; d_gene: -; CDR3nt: TGCAGTGCTAGTCAGGCCTCCCAGGGCTCCAACGAGCAGTACTTC; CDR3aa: CSASQASQGSNEQYF
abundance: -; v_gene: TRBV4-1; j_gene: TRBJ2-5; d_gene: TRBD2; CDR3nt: TGCGCCAGCAGCCAACCCACTAGCGGGAGTCGAGAGACCCAGTACTTC; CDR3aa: CASSQPTSGSRETQYF
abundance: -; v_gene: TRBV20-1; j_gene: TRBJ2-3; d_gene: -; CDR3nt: TGCAGTGCCAAACAGGAGGTAGGCACAGATACGCAGTATTTT; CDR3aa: CSAKQEVGTDTQYF
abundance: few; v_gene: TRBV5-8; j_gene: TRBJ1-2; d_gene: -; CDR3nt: TGTGCCAGCAGCCCGGTGCCCCCTAACTATGGCTACACCTTC; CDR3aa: CASSPVPPNYGYTF
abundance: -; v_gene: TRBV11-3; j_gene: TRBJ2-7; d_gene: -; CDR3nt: TGTGCCAGCAGCCACGATAGGGGGGCAGCCTACGAGCAGTACTTC; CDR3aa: CASSHDRGAAYEQYF
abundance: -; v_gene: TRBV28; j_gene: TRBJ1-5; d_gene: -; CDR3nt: TGTGCCAGCAGTCCTCGGGGAGCGGGCAATCAGCCCCAGCATTTT; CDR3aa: CASSPRGAGNQPQHF
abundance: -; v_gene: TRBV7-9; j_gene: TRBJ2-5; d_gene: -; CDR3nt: TGTGCCAGCAGCTACACAGGGAGTGGTAGAGAGACCCAGTACTTC; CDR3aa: CASSYTGSGRETQYF
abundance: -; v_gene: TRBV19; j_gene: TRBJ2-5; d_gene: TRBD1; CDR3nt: TGTGCCAGTAGTGCTACAGGGGAGCAAGGGACCCAGTACTTC; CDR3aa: CASSATGEQGTQYF
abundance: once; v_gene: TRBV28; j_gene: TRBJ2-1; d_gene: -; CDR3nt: TGTGCCAGCAGTTTCATTCCTTCGGACTACAATGAGCAGTTCTTC; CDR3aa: CASSFIPSDYNEQFF
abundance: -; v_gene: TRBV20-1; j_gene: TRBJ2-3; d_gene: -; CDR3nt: TGCAGTGCTAGGTCCAGCACAGATACGCAGTATTTT; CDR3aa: CSARSSTDTQYF
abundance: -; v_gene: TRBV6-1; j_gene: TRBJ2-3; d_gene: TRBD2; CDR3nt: TGTGCCAGCAGAGAGGGACTAGCGGGAACGCAGTATTTT; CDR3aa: CASREGLAGTQYF
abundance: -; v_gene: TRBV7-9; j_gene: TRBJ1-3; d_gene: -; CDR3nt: TGCGCCAGCAGCCAAAAACCACAGGGCTCTGGAAACACCATATATTTT; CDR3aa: CASSQKPQGSGNTIYF
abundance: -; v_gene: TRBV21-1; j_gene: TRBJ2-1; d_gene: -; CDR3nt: TGTGCCTCCTATCCCCGGTTCTTC; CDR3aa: CASYPRFF
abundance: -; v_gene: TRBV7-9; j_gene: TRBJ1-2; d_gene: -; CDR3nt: TGTGCCAGCACCAAGGACAGAGATGGCTACACCTTC; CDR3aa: CASTKDRDGYTF
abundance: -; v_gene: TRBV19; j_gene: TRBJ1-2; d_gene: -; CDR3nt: TGTGCCAGTAGTTGGGCGTGGGGCTACACCTTC; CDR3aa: CASSWAWGYTF
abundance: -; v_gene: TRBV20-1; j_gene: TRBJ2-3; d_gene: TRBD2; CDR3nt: TGCAGTGCTAGAGATAGACTAGCGGGGGGGGCAGATACGCAGTATTTT; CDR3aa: CSARDRLAGGADTQYF
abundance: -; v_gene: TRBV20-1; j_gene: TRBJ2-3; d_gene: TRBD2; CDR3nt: TGCAGTGCTGAACCCAGGGCGGGGGGGAACACAGATACGCAGTATTTT; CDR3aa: CSAEPRAGGNTDTQYF
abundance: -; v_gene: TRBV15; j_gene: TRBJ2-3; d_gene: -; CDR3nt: TGTGCCACCAGCCGTCCCCCCTTCGGGTTCGTCACAGATACGCAGTATTTT; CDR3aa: CATSRPPFGFVTDTQYF
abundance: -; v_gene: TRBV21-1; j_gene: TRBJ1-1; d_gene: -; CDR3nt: TGTGCCAGCAGCTCAAAGCCGATCCTGGACAGGGTAAGGACTGAAGCTTTCTTT; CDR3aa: CASSSKPILDRVRTEAFF
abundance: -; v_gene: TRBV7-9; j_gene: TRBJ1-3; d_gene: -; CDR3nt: TGTGCCAGCAGCCCAAGGTTGGGCTCTGGAAACACCATATATTTT; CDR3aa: CASSPRLGSGNTIYF
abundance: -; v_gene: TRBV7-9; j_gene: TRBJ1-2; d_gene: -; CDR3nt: TGTGCCAGCAGACTATCTTCAGGGAGCAACTATGGCTACACCTTC; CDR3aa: CASRLSSGSNYGYTF
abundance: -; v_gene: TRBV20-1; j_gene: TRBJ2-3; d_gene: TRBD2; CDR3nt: TGCAGTGCTAGAGATAGGCGGGAGGGCACAGATACGCAGTATTTT; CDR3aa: CSARDRREGTDTQYF
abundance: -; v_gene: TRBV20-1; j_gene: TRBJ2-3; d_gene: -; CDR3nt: TGCAGTGCCTTGCGGAGCCCTGATACGCAGTATTTT; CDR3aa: CSALRSPDTQYF
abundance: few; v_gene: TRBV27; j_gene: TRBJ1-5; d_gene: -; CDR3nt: TGTGCCAGCAGTTTATCGGGGGGTCAGCCCCAGCATTTT; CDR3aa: CASSLSGGQPQHF
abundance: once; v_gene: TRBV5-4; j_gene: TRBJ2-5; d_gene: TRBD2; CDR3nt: TGTGCCAGCAGCCCTGGGACTAGCCAAGAGACCCAGTACTTC; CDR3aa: CASSPGTSQETQYF
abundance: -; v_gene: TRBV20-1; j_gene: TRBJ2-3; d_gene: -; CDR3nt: TGCAGTGCTAGGGGCGGCGGCGATACGCAGTATTTT; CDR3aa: CSARGGGDTQYF
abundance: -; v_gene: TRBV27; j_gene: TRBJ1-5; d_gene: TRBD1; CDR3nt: TGTGCCAGCAGAACGGGACAGGGGAGTCAGCCCCAGCATTTT; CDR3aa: CASRTGQGSQPQHF